The 18 T cell receptor beta chains below all came from one sample that was sequenced in a study of a mutant IDH1 vaccine in newly diagnosed glioma. Their specific antigens are unknown. TCRdb keeps only in-frame clones here, not all; method: immunoSEQ multiplex PCR. The data contain some 50,000 clones, about 61% of them seen just once; the ten biggest clones take up 4.5% to 5.5%. As to time point: week 47, end of study. Each dose delivered 300 ug of mutant IDH1 20-mer peptide subcutaneously with imiquimod. Here the sequenced sample was peripheral blood mononuclear cells (PBMCs), taken from a glioma patient whose treatment included an IDH1 peptide vaccine. These receptors originate from a man aged 35-49 years with glioma. Some clones in this sample may be carry-over from other donors' samples.

The chain joins TRBV27 to TRBJ2-2; 8 bases are shared with TRBD1. This CDR3 contains 15 residues. Unmatched junction bases numbered 2, after V lost 5 bases and J lost 0 bases. Germline CDR1 MNHEY, CDR2 SMNVEV (reference sequence). The CDR3 DNA reads TGTGCCAGCAGTCCACAGGGGGCGAACACCGGGGAGCTGTTTTTT. Protein product: CASSPQGANTGELFF.

This chain links TRBV5-1 with TRBJ2-7; D may be TRBD1 or TRBD2 (5 bases each). V was shortened by 4 bases and J by 4 bases, with 15 bases between the two germline ends. The CDR3 sequence is 14 residues long. Germline CDR1 and CDR2: SGHRS and YFSETQ. Written as DNA, the CDR3 is TGCGCCAGCAGCCCCCTCCCGGGGCGATACGAGCAGTACTTC. Translated: CASSPLPGRYEQYF.

The chain joins TRBV5-4 to TRBJ1-2; D call uncertain. This CDR3 has 14 amino acids. In germline, CDR1 is SGHNT, CDR2 YYREEE (reference sequence). The V gene lost 0 bases and the J gene lost 8 bases, with 14 bases spanning the gap. The CDR3 reads CASSLGTALGGYTF. The CDR3 nucleotides read TGTGCCAGCAGCTTGGGGACGGCTCTCGGGGGCTACACCTTC. Full variable domain (outside the CDR3, taken from reference TRBV5-4 and TRBJ1-2): ETGVTQSPTHLIKTRGQQVTLRCSSQSGHNTVSWYQQALGQGPQFIFQYYREEENGRGNFPPRFSGLQFPNYSSELNVNALELDDSALYLCASSLGTALGGYTFGSGTRLTVV.

The V gene is TRBV7-2, the J gene TRBJ2-7; TRBD2 agrees at 10 bases. V lost 5 bases, J lost 2 bases, and 3 bases stayed unmatched. Germline V CDR1 and CDR2: SGHTA, FQGNSA. The CDR3 runs 14 residues. Written as DNA, the CDR3 is TGTGCCAGCAGCCGGGGACTAGCGACCTACGAGCAGTACTTC. Its translation is CASSRGLATYEQYF.

The CDR3 DNA reads as TGTGCCAGTAGCAACAGGGTCAACGAGCAGTACTTC. Translated: CASSNRVNEQYF. The gene calls are TRBV19 and TRBJ2-7, with a weak D call TRBD1 (6 bases). V was pared by 6 bases and J by 5 bases, with 11 bases between. The V gene's germline CDR1 is LNHDA and CDR2 SQIVND (reference sequence). CDR3 length: 12 residues.

The J gene is TRBJ2-1, the V gene TRBV6-5, with TRBD2 identical over 8 bases. CDR3 size: 15 residues. The V segment lost 6 bases and the J segment 6 bases; nucleotides outside the gene matches: 10. Germline values: CDR1 MNHEY, CDR2 SVGAGI. The CDR3 region has the DNA TGTGCCAGCAGCCATGGGACTAGAGGGGGCAATGAGCAGTTCTTC. Residues: CASSHGTRGGNEQFF.

The genes are TRBV11-2 and TRBJ1-4; D perhaps matches TRBD1 (5 bases). V dropped 5 bases and J dropped 7 bases, with 17 bases sitting between them. CDR1 SGHAT and CDR2 FQNNGV come from the germline V gene. The CDR3 is 15 amino acids. The CDR3 loop is CASSPGRGLGEKLFF. CDR3 bases: TGTGCCAGCAGCCCCGGGCGGGGCTTGGGTGAAAAACTGTTTTTT. The full variable domain, rest sourced from reference TRBV11-2 and TRBJ1-4, is EAGVAQSPRYKIIEKRQSVAFWCNPISGHATLYWYQQILGQGPKLLIQFQNNGVVDDSQLPKDRFSAERLKGVDSTLKIQPAKLEDSAVYLCASSPGRGLGEKLFFGSGTQLSVL.

The J gene is TRBJ2-6, the V gene TRBV28; D gene ambiguous. The CDR3 length is 14 residues. V lost 5 bases to trimming and J lost 2 bases, with 7 bases between them. Germline lookup yields CDR1 MDHEN and CDR2 SYDVKM. CDR3 nucleotide sequence: TGTGCCAGCAGTCAATATACTGGGGCCAACGTCCTGACTTTC. Its translation is CASSQYTGANVLTF.

This chain connects TRBV5-1 to TRBJ2-5; TRBD2 matches 11 bases. The J segment lost 5 bases and the V segment lost 2 bases, leaving 8 bases of the junction unmatched. The CDR3 runs 16 residues. Germline V lookup: CDR1 SGHRS, CDR2 YFSETQ. The CDR3 spells CASSLTSGGPRETQYF. CDR3 DNA sequence: TGCGCCAGCAGCTTAACTAGCGGGGGCCCTCGTGAGACCCAGTACTTC.

The V gene is TRBV29-1, the J gene TRBJ2-7; D remains unclear. Trimming removed 0 bases at V and 3 bases at J, with 3 bases between. There are 11 residues in the CDR3. Germline V gene lookup returns CDR1 SQVTM and CDR2 ANQGSEA. The CDR3 DNA is TGCAGCGTTGAAGACAGCTACGAGCAGTACTTC. As protein: CSVEDSYEQYF.

This clone was seen at least ten times. The chain is built from TRBV19 and TRBJ1-1; D is perhaps TRBD1 (6 bases). This CDR3 region has 11 residues. Germline lookup yields CDR1 LNHDA and CDR2 SQIVND (reference sequence). V dropped 7 bases and J dropped 8 bases, with 11 bases sitting between them. CDR3 in amino acids: CASNWGREAFF. As DNA, the CDR3 is TGTGCCAGTAATTGGGGGCGAGAAGCTTTCTTT.

This clone was seen a few times. The rearrangement uses TRBV14 and TRBJ2-2; maybe TRBD2 (6 bases). The CDR3 is made up of 13 amino acids. V was cut by 3 bases and J by 6 bases, with 8 bases left in between. The V gene's germline CDR1 is SGHDN and CDR2 FVKESK. The CDR3 nucleotides are TGTGCCAGCAGCCAGCGGAGGGCCGGGGAGCTGTTTTTT. Protein sequence: CASSQRRAGELFF.

This chain connects TRBV6-5 to TRBJ1-3; 11 bases are shared with TRBD1. The CDR3 spans 15 residues. Germline V gene data show CDR1 as MNHEY and CDR2 as SVGAGI. With 5 bases clipped from V and 4 bases from J, the junction kept 4 bases outside the gene matches. The CDR3 here is CASSAWTGGGNTIYF. Here the CDR3 DNA reads TGTGCCAGCAGTGCCTGGACAGGGGGCGGAAACACCATATATTTT.

This clone was detected only a few times. The rearrangement links TRBV30 to TRBJ1-1; 8 positions match TRBD1. Germline lookup yields CDR1 GTSNPN and CDR2 SVGIG (reference sequence). The CDR3 totals 13 residues. Trimming took 5 bases from V and 1 from J; bases not matched to a gene: 3. The CDR3 reads CAWEDRANTEAFF. The DNA of the CDR3 is TGTGCCTGGGAGGACAGGGCGAACACTGAAGCTTTCTTT.

In this sample, this clone turned up a few times. The chain carries TRBV27 and TRBJ1-2, with TRBD1 identical over 10 bases. The CDR3 has 13 residues. The germline gives CDR1 MNHEY, CDR2 SMNVEV (reference sequence). Trimming removed 8 bases from V and 7 bases from J; junction bases left unmatched: 7. CDR3 nucleotides: TGTGCCAGCTTCGGACAGGGGGATTTTGGCTACACCTTC. Protein product: CASFGQGDFGYTF.

The genes are TRBV19 and TRBJ2-7, with D tentatively TRBD2 (6 bases). V gave up 2 bases and J gave up 3 bases, with 14 bases separating them. This CDR3 comprises 15 residues. The germline V gene has CDR1 LNHDA and CDR2 SQIVND (reference sequence). The CDR3 bases are TGTGCCAGTAGTATATCAGGGTCGGGGGTCTACGAGCAGTACTTC. This codes for CASSISGSGVYEQYF.

This clone was counted only a few times. The rearrangement joins TRBV15 to TRBJ1-1; D remains unclear. V was shortened by 1 base and J by 4 bases, with 7 bases between the two germline ends. The CDR3 spans 13 residues. Germline V gives CDR1 LNHNV, CDR2 YYDKDF (reference sequence). CDR3 protein: CATSRGGPTEAFF. The CDR3 DNA reads TGTGCCACCAGCAGAGGCGGACCCACTGAAGCTTTCTTT.

V is TRBV14 and J is TRBJ1-2; 8 bases line up with TRBD1. The V gene end was trimmed by 4 bases and the J gene end by 1 base; junction bases not matched to a gene: 17. CDR1 SGHDN and CDR2 FVKESK come from the germline V gene. The CDR3 covers 19 residues. The CDR3 spells CASSRAGDRPYGVNYGYTF. In DNA, the CDR3 is TGTGCCAGCAGCCGAGCAGGGGACAGGCCCTACGGGGTTAACTATGGCTACACCTTC.